A single T cell receptor (beta chain) is shown here with its context. The sample originates from a study of control samples from healthy donors and cancer patients. The table came from immunoSEQ multiplex PCR; TCRdb's copy has only in-frame clones and leaves some out. The sample holds around 230,000 clones, 90% to 95% seen once. The germline V gene encodes CDR1 LGHDT and CDR2 YNNKEL (reference sequence). This CDR3 comprises 12 residues. The V and J ends lost 4 bases and 3 bases respectively, with 6 bases between them. The chain employs TRBV3-1 (or the pseudogene TRBV3-2) and TRBJ1-2; D gene unclear. This receptor was obtained from a man in his fifties or sixties in good health. Sample: blood. CDR3 region: CASSRGDYGYTF. The CDR3 region has the DNA TGTGCCAGCAGCCGGGGTGACTATGGCTACACCTTC.